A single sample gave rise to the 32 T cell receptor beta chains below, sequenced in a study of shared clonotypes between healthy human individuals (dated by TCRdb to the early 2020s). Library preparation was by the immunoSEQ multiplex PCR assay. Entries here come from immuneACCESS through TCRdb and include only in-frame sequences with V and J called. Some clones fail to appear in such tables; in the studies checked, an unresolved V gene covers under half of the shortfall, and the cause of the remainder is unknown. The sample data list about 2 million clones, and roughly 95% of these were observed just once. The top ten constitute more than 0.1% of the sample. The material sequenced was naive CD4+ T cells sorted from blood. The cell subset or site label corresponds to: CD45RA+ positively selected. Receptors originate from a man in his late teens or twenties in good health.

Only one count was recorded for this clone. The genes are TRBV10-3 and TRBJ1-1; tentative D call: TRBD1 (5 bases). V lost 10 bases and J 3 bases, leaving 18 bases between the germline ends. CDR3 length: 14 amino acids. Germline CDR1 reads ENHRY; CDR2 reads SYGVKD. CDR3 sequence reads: CATAQGGPDTEAFF. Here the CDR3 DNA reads TGTGCCACCGCCCAGGGTGGTCCGGACACTGAAGCTTTCTTT.

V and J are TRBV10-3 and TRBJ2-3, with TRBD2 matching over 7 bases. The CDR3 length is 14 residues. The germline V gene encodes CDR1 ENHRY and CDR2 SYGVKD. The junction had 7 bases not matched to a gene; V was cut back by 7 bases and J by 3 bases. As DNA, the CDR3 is TGTGCCATCACTCGGACTAGTGTAACAGATACGCAGTATTTT. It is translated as CAITRTSVTDTQYF.

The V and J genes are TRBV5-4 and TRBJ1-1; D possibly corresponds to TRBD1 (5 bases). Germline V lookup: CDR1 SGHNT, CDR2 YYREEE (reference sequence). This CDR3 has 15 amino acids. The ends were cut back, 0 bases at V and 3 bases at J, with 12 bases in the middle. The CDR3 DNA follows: TGTGCCAGCAGCTTGGCAGGGAGGGAATACACTGAAGCTTTCTTT. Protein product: CASSLAGREYTEAFF. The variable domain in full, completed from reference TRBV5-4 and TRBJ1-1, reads ETGVTQSPTHLIKTRGQQVTLRCSSQSGHNTVSWYQQALGQGPQFIFQYYREEENGRGNFPPRFSGLQFPNYSSELNVNALELDDSALYLCASSLAGREYTEAFFGQGTRLTVV.

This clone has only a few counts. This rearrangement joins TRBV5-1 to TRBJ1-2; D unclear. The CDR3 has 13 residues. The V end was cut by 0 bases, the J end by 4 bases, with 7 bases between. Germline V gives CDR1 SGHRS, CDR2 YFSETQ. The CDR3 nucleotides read TGCGCCAGCAGCTTGGCAGCCCCCTATGGCTACACCTTC. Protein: CASSLAAPYGYTF.

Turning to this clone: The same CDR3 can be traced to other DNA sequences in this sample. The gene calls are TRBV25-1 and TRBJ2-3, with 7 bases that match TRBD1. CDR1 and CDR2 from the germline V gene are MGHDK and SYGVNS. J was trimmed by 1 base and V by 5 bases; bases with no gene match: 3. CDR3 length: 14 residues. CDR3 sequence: CASSRTGGTDTQYF. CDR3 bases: TGTGCCAGCAGTAGGACAGGTGGCACAGATACGCAGTATTTT.

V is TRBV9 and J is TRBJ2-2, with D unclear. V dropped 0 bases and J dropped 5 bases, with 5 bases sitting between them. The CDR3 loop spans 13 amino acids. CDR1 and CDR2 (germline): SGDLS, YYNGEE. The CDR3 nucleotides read TGTGCCAGCAGCGTAGCGGTAACCGGGGAGCTGTTTTTT. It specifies CASSVAVTGELFF.

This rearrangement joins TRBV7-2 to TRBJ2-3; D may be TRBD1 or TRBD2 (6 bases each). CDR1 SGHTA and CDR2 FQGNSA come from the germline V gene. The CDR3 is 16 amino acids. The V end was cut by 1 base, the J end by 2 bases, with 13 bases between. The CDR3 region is CASSLVGGSYTDTQYF. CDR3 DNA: TGTGCCAGCAGCTTAGTGGGGGGCAGCTACACAGATACGCAGTATTTT.

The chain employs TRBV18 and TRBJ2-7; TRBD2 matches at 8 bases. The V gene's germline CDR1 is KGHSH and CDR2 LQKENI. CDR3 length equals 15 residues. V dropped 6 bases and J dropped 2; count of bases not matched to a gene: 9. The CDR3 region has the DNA TGTGCCAGCTCTGAGGGTACGGGAGGGGCCTACGAGCAGTACTTC. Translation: CASSEGTGGAYEQYF.

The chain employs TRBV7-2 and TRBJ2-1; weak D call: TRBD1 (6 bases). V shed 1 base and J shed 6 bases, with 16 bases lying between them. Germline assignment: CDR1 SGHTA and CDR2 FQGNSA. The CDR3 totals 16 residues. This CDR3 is CASSLGVRGRINEQFF. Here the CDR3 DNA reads TGTGCCAGCAGCTTAGGCGTCAGGGGTAGGATCAATGAGCAGTTCTTC.

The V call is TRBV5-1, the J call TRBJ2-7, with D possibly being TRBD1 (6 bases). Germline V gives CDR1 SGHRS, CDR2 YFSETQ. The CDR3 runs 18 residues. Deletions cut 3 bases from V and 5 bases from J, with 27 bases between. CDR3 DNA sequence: TGCGCCAGCAGCTCCTACGTATCAAACTGGGGGCTTAGCAACGAGCAGTACTTC. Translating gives CASSSYVSNWGLSNEQYF. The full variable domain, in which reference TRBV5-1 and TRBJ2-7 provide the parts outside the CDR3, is KAGVTQTPRYLIKTRGQQVTLSCSPISGHRSVSWYQQTPGQGLQFLFEYFSETQRNKGNFPGRFSGRQFSNSRSEMNVSTLELGDSALYLCASSSYVSNWGLSNEQYFGPGTRLTVT.

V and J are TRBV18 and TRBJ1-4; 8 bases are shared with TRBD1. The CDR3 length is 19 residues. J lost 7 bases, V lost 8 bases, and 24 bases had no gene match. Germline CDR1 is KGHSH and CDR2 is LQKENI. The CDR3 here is CASTRTSTTAQGAPEKLFF. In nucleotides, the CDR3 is TGTGCCAGCACCCGAACATCGACTACAGCGCAGGGGGCGCCTGAAAAACTGTTTTTT.

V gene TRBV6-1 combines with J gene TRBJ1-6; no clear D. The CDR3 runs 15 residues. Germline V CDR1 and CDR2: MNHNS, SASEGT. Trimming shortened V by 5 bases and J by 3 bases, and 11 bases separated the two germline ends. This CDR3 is CASSMTTSYNSPLHF. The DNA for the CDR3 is TGTGCCAGCAGTATGACCACAAGCTATAATTCACCCCTCCACTTT.

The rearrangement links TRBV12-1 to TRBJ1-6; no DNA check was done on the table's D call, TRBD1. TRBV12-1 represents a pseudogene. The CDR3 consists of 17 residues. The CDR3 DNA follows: TGTGCCAGCAGCTTTCCTACAGGGTACTCCTATAATTCACCCCTCCACTTT. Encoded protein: CASSFPTGYSYNSPLHF.

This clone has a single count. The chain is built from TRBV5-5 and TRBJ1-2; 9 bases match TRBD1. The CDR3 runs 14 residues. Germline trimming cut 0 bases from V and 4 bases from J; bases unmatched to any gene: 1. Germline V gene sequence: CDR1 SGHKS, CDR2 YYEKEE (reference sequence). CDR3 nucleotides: TGTGCCAGCAGCTTGGGGACAGGGGCCTATGGCTACACCTTC. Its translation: CASSLGTGAYGYTF.

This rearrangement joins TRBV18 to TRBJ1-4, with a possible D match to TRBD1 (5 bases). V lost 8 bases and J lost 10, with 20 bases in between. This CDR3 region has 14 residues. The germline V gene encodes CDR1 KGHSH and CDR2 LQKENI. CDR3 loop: CASRSGTETRKLFF. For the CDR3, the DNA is TGTGCCAGCCGCTCCGGGACGGAGACGCGAAAACTGTTTTTT.

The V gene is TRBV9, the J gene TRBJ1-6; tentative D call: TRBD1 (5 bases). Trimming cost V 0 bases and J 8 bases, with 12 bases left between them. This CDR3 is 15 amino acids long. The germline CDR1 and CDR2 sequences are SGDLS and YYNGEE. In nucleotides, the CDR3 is TGTGCCAGCAGCGTAGAAGATAAGGGGTATTCACCCCTCCACTTT. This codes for CASSVEDKGYSPLHF.

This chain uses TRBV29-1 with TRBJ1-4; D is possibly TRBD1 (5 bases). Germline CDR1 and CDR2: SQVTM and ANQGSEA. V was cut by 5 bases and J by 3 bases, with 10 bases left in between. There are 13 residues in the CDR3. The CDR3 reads CSVFGGPNEKLFF. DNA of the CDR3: TGCAGCGTTTTTGGGGGACCTAATGAAAAACTGTTTTTT.

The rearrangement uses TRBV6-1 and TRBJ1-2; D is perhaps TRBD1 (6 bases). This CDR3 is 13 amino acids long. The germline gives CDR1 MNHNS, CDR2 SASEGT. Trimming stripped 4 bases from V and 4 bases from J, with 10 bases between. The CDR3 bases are TGTGCCAGCAGTGCGGGGGGGCCCTATGGCTACACCTTC. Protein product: CASSAGGPYGYTF.

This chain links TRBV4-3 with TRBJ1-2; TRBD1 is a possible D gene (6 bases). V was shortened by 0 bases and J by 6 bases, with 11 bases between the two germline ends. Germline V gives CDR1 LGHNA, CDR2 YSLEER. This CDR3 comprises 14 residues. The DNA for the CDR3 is TGCGCCAGCAGCCAAGATCCACAGGGAAATGGCTACACCTTC. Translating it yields CASSQDPQGNGYTF.

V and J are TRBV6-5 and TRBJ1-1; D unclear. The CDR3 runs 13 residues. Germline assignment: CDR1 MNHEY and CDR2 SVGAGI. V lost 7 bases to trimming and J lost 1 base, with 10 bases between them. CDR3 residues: CASNRAPNTEAFF. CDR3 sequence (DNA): TGTGCCAGCAACCGGGCACCGAACACTGAAGCTTTCTTT.

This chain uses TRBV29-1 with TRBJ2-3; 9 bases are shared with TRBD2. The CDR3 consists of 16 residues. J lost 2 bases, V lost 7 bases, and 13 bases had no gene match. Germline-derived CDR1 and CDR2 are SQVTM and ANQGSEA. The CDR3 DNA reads TGCAGCGCTGCGTTCCGACTAGCGGAGACCACAGATACGCAGTATTTT. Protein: CSAAFRLAETTDTQYF.

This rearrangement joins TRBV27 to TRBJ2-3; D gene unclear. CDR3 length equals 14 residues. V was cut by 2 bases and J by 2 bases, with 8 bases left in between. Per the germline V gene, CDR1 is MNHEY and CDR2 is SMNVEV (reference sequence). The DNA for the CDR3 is TGTGCCAGCAGTTTACGGAGTTACACAGATACGCAGTATTTT. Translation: CASSLRSYTDTQYF.

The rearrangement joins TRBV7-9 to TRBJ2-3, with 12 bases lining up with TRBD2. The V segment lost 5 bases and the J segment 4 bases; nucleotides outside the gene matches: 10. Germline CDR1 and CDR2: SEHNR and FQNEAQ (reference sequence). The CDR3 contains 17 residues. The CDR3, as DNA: TGTGCCAGCAGCCCGCATCGGACTAGCGGGGTAGCAGATACGCAGTATTTT. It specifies CASSPHRTSGVADTQYF.

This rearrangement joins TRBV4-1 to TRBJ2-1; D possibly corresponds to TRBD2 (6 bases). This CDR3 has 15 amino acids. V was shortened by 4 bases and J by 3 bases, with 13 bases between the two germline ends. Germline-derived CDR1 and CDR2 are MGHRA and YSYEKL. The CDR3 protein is CASSRELANYNEQFF. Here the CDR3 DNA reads TGCGCCAGCAGCCGGGAACTAGCCAACTACAATGAGCAGTTCTTC.

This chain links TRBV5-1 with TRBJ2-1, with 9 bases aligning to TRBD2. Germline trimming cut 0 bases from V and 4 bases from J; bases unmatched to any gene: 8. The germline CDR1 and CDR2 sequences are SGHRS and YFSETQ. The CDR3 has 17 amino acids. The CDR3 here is CASSLEGPLAGYNEQFF. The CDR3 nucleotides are TGCGCCAGCAGCTTGGAGGGCCCACTAGCGGGTTACAATGAGCAGTTCTTC.

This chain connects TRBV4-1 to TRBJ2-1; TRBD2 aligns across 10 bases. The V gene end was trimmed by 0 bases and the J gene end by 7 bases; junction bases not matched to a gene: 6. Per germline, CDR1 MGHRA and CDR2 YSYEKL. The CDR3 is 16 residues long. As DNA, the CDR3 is TGCGCCAGCAGCCAAGATACTAGCGGGACGGTAAATGAGCAGTTCTTC. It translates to CASSQDTSGTVNEQFF.

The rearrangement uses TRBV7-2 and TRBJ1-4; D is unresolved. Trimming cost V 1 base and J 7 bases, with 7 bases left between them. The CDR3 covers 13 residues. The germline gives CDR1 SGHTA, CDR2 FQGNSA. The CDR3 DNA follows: TGTGCCAGCAGCTTAGAAGTCGGTGAAAAACTGTTTTTT. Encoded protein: CASSLEVGEKLFF.

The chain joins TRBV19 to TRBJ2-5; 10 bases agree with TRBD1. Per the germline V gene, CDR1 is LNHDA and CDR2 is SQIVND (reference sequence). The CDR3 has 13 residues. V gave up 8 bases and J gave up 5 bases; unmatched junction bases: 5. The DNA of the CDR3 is TGTGCCAGTTGCCGGGGACAGGGGGAGACCCAGTACTTC. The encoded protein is CASCRGQGETQYF.

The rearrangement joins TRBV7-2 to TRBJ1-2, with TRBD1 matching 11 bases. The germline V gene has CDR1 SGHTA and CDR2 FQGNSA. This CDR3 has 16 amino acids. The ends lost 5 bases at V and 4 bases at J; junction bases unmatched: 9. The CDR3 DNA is TGTGCCAGCAGCCCCCTTGGGACAGGGGGGACCTATGGCTACACCTTC. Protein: CASSPLGTGGTYGYTF. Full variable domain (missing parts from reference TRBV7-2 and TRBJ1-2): GAGVSQSPSNKVTEKGKDVELRCDPISGHTALYWYRQSLGQGLEFLIYFQGNSAPDKSGLPSDRFSAERTGGSVSTLTIQRTQQEDSAVYLCASSPLGTGGTYGYTFGSGTRLTVV.

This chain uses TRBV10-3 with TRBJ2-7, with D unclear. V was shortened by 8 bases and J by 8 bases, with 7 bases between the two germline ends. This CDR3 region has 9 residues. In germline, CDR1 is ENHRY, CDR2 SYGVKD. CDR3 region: CAIGEKQYF. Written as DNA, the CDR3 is TGTGCCATCGGCGAAAAGCAGTACTTC.

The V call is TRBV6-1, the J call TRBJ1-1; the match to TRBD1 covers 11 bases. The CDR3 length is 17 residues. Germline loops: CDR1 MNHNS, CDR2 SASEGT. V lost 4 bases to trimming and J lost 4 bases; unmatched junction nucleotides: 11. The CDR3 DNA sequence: TGTGCCAGCAGTGCGCGGGACAGGGGGTTTACTTCCACTGAAGCTTTCTTT. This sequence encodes CASSARDRGFTSTEAFF.

CDR3 sequence: CASSHRDRQYF. CDR3 coding DNA: TGTGCCAGCAGCCACCGGGACAGGCAGTACTTC. The rearrangement uses TRBV11-2 and TRBJ2-5; TRBD1 aligns across 8 bases. Trimming removed 5 bases from V and 11 bases from J; junction bases left unmatched: 4. Germline CDR1 reads SGHAT; CDR2 reads FQNNGV. The CDR3 is 11 residues long.